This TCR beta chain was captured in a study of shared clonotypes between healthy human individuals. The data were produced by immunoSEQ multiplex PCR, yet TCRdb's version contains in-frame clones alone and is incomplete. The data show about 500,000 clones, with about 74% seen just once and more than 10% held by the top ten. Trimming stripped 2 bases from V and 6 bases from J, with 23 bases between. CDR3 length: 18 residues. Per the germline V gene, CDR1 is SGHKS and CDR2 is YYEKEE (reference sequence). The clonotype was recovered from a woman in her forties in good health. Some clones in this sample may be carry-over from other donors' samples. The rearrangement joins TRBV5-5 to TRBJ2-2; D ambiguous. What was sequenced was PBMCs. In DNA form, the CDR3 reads TGTGCCAGCAGCTTTCGTGACCTGAAACGTCTAAACCCCGGGGAGCTGTTTTTT. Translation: CASSFRDLKRLNPGELFF. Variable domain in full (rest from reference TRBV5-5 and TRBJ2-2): DAGVTQSPTHLIKTRGQQVTLRCSPISGHKSVSWYQQVLGQGPQFIFQYYEKEERGRGNFPDRFSARQFPNYSSELNVNALLLGDSALYLCASSFRDLKRLNPGELFFGEGSRLTVL.